This entry concerns a single T cell receptor (beta chain). Its target antigen remains unknown. No quality values exist for individual bases; no much larger clone is one base distant. Each collaborating institution followed its own protocols to collect whole blood in K2EDTA tubes. For TCRbeta analysis, collaborator samples were shipped as frozen whole blood, as isolated PBMCs, or as DNA extracted from either sample type. The data were obtained in a study of blood T cell repertoires in COVID-19 (dated by TCRdb to 2018 to 2020). About the study as a whole: Collaborator samples came from the United States, Italy and Spain and covered acute and convalescent phases of COVID-19. The prospective study material was composed of cDNA or gDNA derived from T cells, B-cell-depleted T cells, or PBMCs. Subjects who had been exposed to COVID-19, were actively infected with it, or had recovered from it provided the deeply sampled blood TCRbeta repertoires that made up the dataset. A freely available public database, intended as a resource for researchers studying the immune response to SARS-CoV-2, is where the repertoires were released. Samples came from the ongoing ImmuneRACE study (first 160 participants) plus 1,254 subjects from 6 global collaborators. Nearly every sample came with metadata listing a de-identified subject ID, COVID-19 status, age in years and sex. Where available, HLA class I and class II types were obtained from metadata supplied by the sample provider rather than from assay-based typing.

The germline V gene sets CDR1 to LGHNA and CDR2 to YSLEER. V sheds 2 bases and J sheds 5 bases, leaving 9 bases between their ends. The CDR3 numbers 13 residues from cysteine through phenylalanine. Only the CDR3 part of the read is kept: 39 bases, read in frame from the first base. Paper-wide results and their limitations: How much clinical and demographic metadata was included differed by source and by participant, and the metadata was provided uncurated.

TCRbeta CDR3 regions were amplified from genomic DNA by means of the immunoSEQ Assay, a bias-controlled multiplex PCR. Under the source paper's analysis protocol: The number of nucleated cells in each sample was estimated from the amplification of reference gene primers within the assay. To quantify the absolute abundance of each unique TCRbeta CDR3 rearrangement, sequence reads were collapsed and filtered. For each sample, productive Simpson clonality was calculated by taking the square root of Simpson's diversity index across productive rearrangements. Imported from immuneACCESS, the table was reduced by TCRdb to in-frame sequences with V and J called. These copies leave out some clones; in studies compared against another copy, an unresolved V gene accounts for under half, and the cause of the remainder is not known. V and J calls and clone size come straight from that table; D and trimming were deduced from the DNA. The sample contains 95,000 to 110,000 clones, approximately 80% of them found a single time. The top ten constitute approximately 12% of the sample.

This receptor was obtained from a human donor in a cohort sampled during active or convalescent COVID-19. The sequencing input was peripheral blood. The receptor chain draws on TRBV4-3 and TRBJ1-2; TRBD1 is a weak D gene call, 5 bases matching. The base sequence is TGCGCCAGCAGCCAAACCGACAGATATGGCTACACCTTC. Protein translation: CASSQTDRYGYTF.